Listed here are 24 T cell receptor beta chains from one sample, sequenced in a study of blood T cell repertoires in COVID-19. Some clones are missing from TCRdb's copy, which holds only in-frame ones; the method was immunoSEQ multiplex PCR. This repertoire shows 63,000 or so clones, more than 75% found once; its top ten account for approximately 1.5%. The sequencing sample was made of peripheral blood. These receptors all stem from a human donor in a cohort sampled during active COVID-19.

V is TRBV28 and J is TRBJ1-1, with unresolved D. With 6 bases removed from V and 6 bases from J, the gap between germline ends came to 14 bases. Germline CDR1 and CDR2: MDHEN and SYDVKM. The CDR3 is made up of 13 amino acids. The CDR3 DNA is TGTGCCAGCAGCAACCCCGAGTTCGCTGAAGCTTTCTTT. Protein sequence: CASSNPEFAEAFF.

This clone was detected only a few times. V gene TRBV7-9 combines with J gene TRBJ1-1; D is unclear. The CDR3 is 12 amino acids. V lost 5 bases and J lost 3, with 7 bases in between. The germline V gene has CDR1 SEHNR and CDR2 FQNEAQ (reference sequence). Written as DNA, the CDR3 is TGTGCCAGCAGCCGTGAGCACACTGAAGCTTTCTTT. This sequence encodes CASSREHTEAFF.

The V and J genes are TRBV7-9 and TRBJ1-5; TRBD1 matches 7 bases. V shed 1 base, J shed 3 bases, and the junction held 6 bases outside the gene matches. CDR3 length: 16 amino acids. Germline lookup yields CDR1 SEHNR and CDR2 FQNEAQ (reference sequence). CDR3 protein: CASSLGLGQLNQPQHF. CDR3 DNA sequence: TGTGCCAGCAGCTTAGGGTTGGGACAGCTCAATCAGCCCCAGCATTTT.

This chain joins TRBV20-1 and TRBJ1-2, with TRBD1 matching over 9 bases. The germline CDR1 and CDR2 sequences are DFQATT and SNEGSKA (reference sequence). The CDR3 loop spans 14 amino acids. The trim removed 3 bases at V and 2 bases at J, leaving 4 bases unmatched. This CDR3 reads CSASKTGGNYGYTF. CDR3 sequence (DNA): TGCAGTGCTAGTAAGACAGGGGGAAACTATGGCTACACCTTC.

This clone was seen a single time. The V call is TRBV12-1, the J call TRBJ2-3; the table's D call, TRBD2, was not checked against the DNA. TRBV12-1 is deemed a pseudogene. The CDR3 extends over 12 amino acids. DNA of the CDR3: TGTGCCAGCAGCTTTCGGGGGGATACGCAGTATTTT. Residues: CASSFRGDTQYF.

Written as DNA, the CDR3 is TGTGCCAGCAGCTTATTACCGGGACAGTTTCCCCGGCACTATGGCTACACCTTC. As protein: CASSLLPGQFPRHYGYTF. This chain links TRBV5-5 with TRBJ1-2; 7 bases fit TRBD1. Unmatched junction bases numbered 16, after V lost 2 bases and J lost 3 bases. This CDR3 is 18 amino acids long. Germline V gene sequence: CDR1 SGHKS, CDR2 YYEKEE (reference sequence). Looking up the rest from reference TRBV5-5 and TRBJ1-2 gives the full variable domain: DAGVTQSPTHLIKTRGQQVTLRCSPISGHKSVSWYQQVLGQGPQFIFQYYEKEERGRGNFPDRFSARQFPNYSSELNVNALLLGDSALYLCASSLLPGQFPRHYGYTFGSGTRLTVV.

This sequence joins TRBV5-1 and TRBJ1-1; maybe TRBD1 (6 bases). This CDR3 contains 12 residues. V gave up 6 bases and J gave up 2 bases, with 8 bases separating them. Germline CDR1 and CDR2: SGHRS and YFSETQ. For the CDR3, the DNA is TGCGCCAGCAAACAGGGAAACACTGAAGCTTTCTTT. Protein: CASKQGNTEAFF.

The gene calls are TRBV18 and TRBJ2-7; 7 bases line up with TRBD1. CDR1 and CDR2 from the germline V gene are KGHSH and LQKENI. This CDR3 is built from 15 residues. Unmatched junction bases numbered 10, after V lost 6 bases and J lost 2 bases. The CDR3 loop reads CASSGVGTDPYEQYF. In DNA form, the CDR3 reads TGTGCCAGCTCTGGGGTTGGGACAGACCCCTACGAGCAGTACTTC.

The DNA for the CDR3 is TGTGCCAGCAGCTTGGTTCAGGTGGCTAATCAGCCCCAGCATTTT. This codes for CASSLVQVANQPQHF. J is TRBJ1-5 and V is TRBV5-8; D gene uncertain. Germline values: CDR1 SGHTS, CDR2 YDEGEE. Trimming removed 0 bases from V and 4 bases from J, with 11 bases in between. CDR3 length: 15 residues.

The chain employs TRBV10-3 and TRBJ1-2; 7 bases fit TRBD1. Germline-derived CDR1 and CDR2 are ENHRY and SYGVKD. The CDR3 is made up of 13 amino acids. V lost 4 bases and J lost 1; bases outside the gene matches: 0. CDR3: CAISGDSNYGYTF. CDR3 sequence (DNA): TGTGCCATCAGTGGGGACAGTAACTATGGCTACACCTTC.

The J gene is TRBJ2-5, the V gene TRBV5-5, with 7 bases fitting TRBD1. This CDR3 is 15 amino acids long. The V gene end was trimmed by 4 bases and the J gene end by 4 bases; junction bases not matched to a gene: 10. Germline V lookup: CDR1 SGHKS, CDR2 YYEKEE (reference sequence). The CDR3 loop is CASSRQGPGGETQYF. As DNA, the CDR3 is TGTGCCAGCAGCCGACAGGGTCCAGGGGGAGAGACCCAGTACTTC.

The DNA of the CDR3 is TGCGCCAGCAGCATGACTAGCGGCACACAAGAGACCCAGTACTTC. Encoded protein: CASSMTSGTQETQYF. The chain employs TRBV5-1 and TRBJ2-5; 9 bases align to TRBD2. The CDR3 runs to 15 residues. In germline, CDR1 is SGHRS, CDR2 YFSETQ. V lost 4 bases and J lost 2; bases outside the gene matches: 6.

The chain has TRBV7-9 and TRBJ2-3, with D possibly TRBD2 on 5 matching bases. This CDR3 contains 15 residues. Germline V CDR1 and CDR2: SEHNR, FQNEAQ (reference sequence). Trimming took off 6 bases at V and 0 bases at J, with 13 bases between the two ends. The CDR3 nucleotides read TGTGCCAGCAGACCAATCGGAGGAAGCACAGATACGCAGTATTTT. It is translated as CASRPIGGSTDTQYF.

The genes are TRBV10-1 and TRBJ2-7, with a possible D match to TRBD2 (6 bases). Germline CDR1 reads WNHNN; CDR2 reads SYGVQD (reference sequence). The CDR3 loop spans 13 amino acids. Trimming cost V 9 bases and J 3 bases, with 15 bases left between them. CDR3 loop: CARKDGSDYEQYF. DNA of the CDR3: TGCGCCAGGAAGGACGGGAGCGACTACGAGCAGTACTTC.

The chain recombines TRBV5-4 with TRBJ2-1; TRBD1 agrees at 8 bases. J was trimmed by 0 bases and V by 5 bases; bases with no gene match: 7. This CDR3 has 16 amino acids. CDR1 and CDR2 (germline): SGHNT, YYREEE (reference sequence). The CDR3 region has the DNA TGTGCCAGCAGACAGGGACAGGAAAGCTCCTACAATGAGCAGTTCTTC. It yields the protein CASRQGQESSYNEQFF. Based on the CDR3 plus reference TRBV5-4 and TRBJ2-1, the full variable domain is ETGVTQSPTHLIKTRGQQVTLRCSSQSGHNTVSWYQQALGQGPQFIFQYYREEENGRGNFPPRFSGLQFPNYSSELNVNALELDDSALYLCASRQGQESSYNEQFFGPGTRLTVL.

V and J are TRBV10-1 and TRBJ2-7; D is possibly TRBD1 (5 bases). Germline CDR1 WNHNN, CDR2 SYGVQD (reference sequence). The CDR3 loop spans 17 amino acids. V lost 6 bases and J 0 bases, leaving 21 bases between the germline ends. CDR3 in amino acids: CASRNVRSCDSSYEQYV. In nucleotides, the CDR3 is TGCGCCAGCAGGAACGTCAGGTCGTGCGACAGCTCCTACGAGCAGTACGTC.

This chain joins TRBV6-6 and TRBJ2-7; D may be TRBD2 (5 bases). V was trimmed by 7 bases and J by 3 bases, leaving 16 bases between them. This CDR3 is built from 14 residues. Germline assignment: CDR1 MNHNY and CDR2 SVGAGI (reference sequence). CDR3: CASTIGGSSYEQYF. The CDR3 DNA follows: TGTGCCAGCACCATCGGAGGCAGCAGCTACGAGCAGTACTTC.

This rearrangement joins TRBV6-5 to TRBJ2-1, with 8 bases fitting TRBD1. The CDR3 sequence is 15 residues long. CDR1 and CDR2 from the germline V gene are MNHEY and SVGAGI. The ends lost 5 bases at V and 7 bases at J; junction bases unmatched: 10. DNA for the CDR3: TGTGCCAGCAGTCCCGGAACAGGGGGTTCGAATGAGCAGTTCTTC. It yields the protein CASSPGTGGSNEQFF.

V usage is TRBV18 and J usage is TRBJ2-3; maybe TRBD2 (6 bases). The germline CDR1 and CDR2 sequences are KGHSH and LQKENI. The CDR3 contains 14 residues. Trimming stripped 2 bases from V and 3 bases from J, with 9 bases between. The CDR3 region is CASSPIGGTDTQYF. CDR3 DNA sequence: TGTGCCAGCTCACCAATCGGAGGGACAGATACGCAGTATTTT.

This clone was detected once. The rearrangement joins TRBV7-2 to TRBJ2-5; D gene ambiguous. Germline V gives CDR1 SGHTA, CDR2 FQGNSA. Between the trimmed V and J ends, which lost 1 base and 5 bases, there was a span of 8 bases. The CDR3 spans 13 residues. CDR3 sequence: CASSLVERETQYF. CDR3 sequence (DNA): TGTGCCAGCAGCTTAGTAGAGCGTGAGACCCAGTACTTC.

The V and J genes are TRBV6-1 and TRBJ1-2; D is undetermined. The CDR3 runs to 14 residues. Germline assignment: CDR1 MNHNS and CDR2 SASEGT. The V end was cut by 2 bases, the J end by 5 bases, with 12 bases between. CDR3 sequence (DNA): TGTGCCAGCAGTGAATGGGGAGGAGAATATGGCTACACCTTC. Translation gives CASSEWGGEYGYTF.

V is TRBV1 and J is TRBJ2-3; TRBD2, as called in the table, went unchecked against the DNA. TRBV1 is flagged as a pseudogene. This CDR3 has 20 amino acids. Here the CDR3 DNA reads TGCACCAGCAGCCAAGTCGGGGGGACTAGCGGGAGTTGGAGCGCAGATACGCAGTATTTT. This encodes CTSSQVGGTSGSWSADTQYF.

The chain employs TRBV7-9 and TRBJ2-5; 8 nucleotides agree with TRBD2. J gave up 5 bases and V 6 bases, and 8 bases lay outside the gene matches. Germline V gene lookup returns CDR1 SEHNR and CDR2 FQNEAQ (reference sequence). The CDR3 has 14 residues. Written as DNA, the CDR3 is TGTGCCAGCAGAACGGGACTAGGAGGGGAGACCCAGTACTTC. It yields the protein CASRTGLGGETQYF.

The chain uses TRBV6-1 and TRBJ2-7; TRBD2 is a possible D gene (5 bases). The ends were cut back, 0 bases at V and 4 bases at J, with 10 bases in the middle. This CDR3 comprises 14 residues. Germline V gene lookup returns CDR1 MNHNS and CDR2 SASEGT. The CDR3 loop reads CASSEAGVTYEQYV. The CDR3 DNA follows: TGTGCCAGCAGTGAAGCGGGAGTTACTTACGAGCAGTACGTC.